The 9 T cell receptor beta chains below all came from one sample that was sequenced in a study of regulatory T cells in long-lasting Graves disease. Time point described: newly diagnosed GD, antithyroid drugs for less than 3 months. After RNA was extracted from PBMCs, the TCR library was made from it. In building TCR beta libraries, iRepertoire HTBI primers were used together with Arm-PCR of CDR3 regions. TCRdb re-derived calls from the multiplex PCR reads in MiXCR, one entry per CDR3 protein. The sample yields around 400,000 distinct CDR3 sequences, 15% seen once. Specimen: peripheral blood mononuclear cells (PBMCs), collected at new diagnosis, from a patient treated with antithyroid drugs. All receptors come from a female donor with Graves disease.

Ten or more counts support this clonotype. CDR3 in DNA: TGTGCCAGCAGTTTCGCCTACAGCAATCAGCCCCAGCATTTT. Translation: CASSFAYSNQPQHF. The gene calls are TRBV28 and TRBJ1-5; D is uncertain. The CDR3 contains 14 residues. Between the trimmed V and J ends, which lost 3 bases and 1 base, there was a span of 7 bases. CDR1 and CDR2 (germline): MDHEN, SYDVKM.

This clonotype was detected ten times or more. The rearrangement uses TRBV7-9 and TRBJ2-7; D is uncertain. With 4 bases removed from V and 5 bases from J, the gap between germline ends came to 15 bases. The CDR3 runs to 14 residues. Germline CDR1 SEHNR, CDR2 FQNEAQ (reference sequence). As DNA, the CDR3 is TGTGCCAGCAGCTCAATGGCCCCCCGGGACGAGCAGTACTTC. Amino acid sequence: CASSSMAPRDEQYF.

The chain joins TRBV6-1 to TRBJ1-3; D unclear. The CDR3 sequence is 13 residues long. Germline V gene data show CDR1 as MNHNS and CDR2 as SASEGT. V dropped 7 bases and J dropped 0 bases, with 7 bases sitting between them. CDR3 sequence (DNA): TGTGCCAGCAAGCAAAACTCTGGAAACACCATATATTTT. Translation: CASKQNSGNTIYF.

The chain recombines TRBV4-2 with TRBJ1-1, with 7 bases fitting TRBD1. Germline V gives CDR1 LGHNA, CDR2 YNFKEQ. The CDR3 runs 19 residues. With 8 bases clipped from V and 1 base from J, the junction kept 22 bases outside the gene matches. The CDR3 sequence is CASRGPQNTGVRENTEAFF. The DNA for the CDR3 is TGTGCCAGCCGGGGGCCACAAAATACAGGGGTGAGGGAGAACACTGAAGCTTTCTTT.

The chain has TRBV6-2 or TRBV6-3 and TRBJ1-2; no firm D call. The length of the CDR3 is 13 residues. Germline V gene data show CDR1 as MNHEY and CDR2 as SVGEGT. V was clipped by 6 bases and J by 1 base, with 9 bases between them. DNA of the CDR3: TGTGCCAGCAGGATCGCATTTAACTATGGCTACACCTTC. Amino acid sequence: CASRIAFNYGYTF.

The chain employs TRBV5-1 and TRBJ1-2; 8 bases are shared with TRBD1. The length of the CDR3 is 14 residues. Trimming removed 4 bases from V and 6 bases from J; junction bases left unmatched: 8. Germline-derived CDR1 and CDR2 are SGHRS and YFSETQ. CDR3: CASSTGQGFDGYTF. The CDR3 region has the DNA TGCGCCAGCAGCACCGGACAGGGCTTCGATGGCTACACCTTC. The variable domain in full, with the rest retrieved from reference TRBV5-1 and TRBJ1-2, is KAGVTQTPRYLIKTRGQQVTLSCSPISGHRSVSWYQQTPGQGLQFLFEYFSETQRNKGNFPGRFSGRQFSNSRSEMNVSTLELGDSALYLCASSTGQGFDGYTFGSGTRLTVV.

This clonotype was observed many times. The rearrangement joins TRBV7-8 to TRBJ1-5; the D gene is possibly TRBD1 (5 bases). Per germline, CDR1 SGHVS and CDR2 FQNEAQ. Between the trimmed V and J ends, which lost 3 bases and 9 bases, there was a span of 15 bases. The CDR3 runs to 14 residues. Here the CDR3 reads CASSLGPLEGPQHF. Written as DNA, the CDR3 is TGTGCCAGCAGCTTGGGACCTCTCGAGGGGCCCCAGCATTTT. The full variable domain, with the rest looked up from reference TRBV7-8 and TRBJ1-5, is GAGVSQSPRYKVAKRGQDVALRCDPISGHVSLFWYQQALGQGPEFLTYFQNEAQLDKSGLPSDRFFAERPEGSVSTLKIQRTQQEDSAVYLCASSLGPLEGPQHFGDGTRLSIL.

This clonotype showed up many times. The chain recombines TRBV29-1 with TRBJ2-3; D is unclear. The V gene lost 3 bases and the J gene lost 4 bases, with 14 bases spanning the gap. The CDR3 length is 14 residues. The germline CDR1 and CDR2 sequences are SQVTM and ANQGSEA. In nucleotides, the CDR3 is TGCAGCGTTGACCCGGGCCGACCGGCAGATACGCAGTATTTT. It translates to CSVDPGRPADTQYF.

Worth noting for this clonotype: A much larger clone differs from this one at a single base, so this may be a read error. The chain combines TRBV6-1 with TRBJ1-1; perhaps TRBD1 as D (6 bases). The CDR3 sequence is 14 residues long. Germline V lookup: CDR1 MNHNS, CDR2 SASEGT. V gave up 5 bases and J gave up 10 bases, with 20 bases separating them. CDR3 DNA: TGTGCCAGCAGTAGCTCAGGGGACGCTTTACGAGCTTTCTTT. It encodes CASSSSGDALRAFF.